The 7 T cell receptor beta chains presented below share a single source sample, sequenced in a study of blood T cell repertoires in COVID-19. This table comes from immunoSEQ multiplex PCR, and its TCRdb copy is limited to in-frame clones, with some not included. The repertoire consists of about 63,000 clones, with under 85% occurring once and the leading ten covering roughly 28%. Sequences were obtained from peripheral blood. The receptors shown here come from a woman older than 75 with acute or convalescent COVID-19.

This clone was recorded at least ten times. CDR3 sequence (DNA): TGTGCCAGCAGCTCCCGTCAACTTAGACAGGGCGTTGGCACCGGGGAGCTGTTTTTT. Translated, it gives CASSSRQLRQGVGTGELFF. The chain links TRBV7-2 to TRBJ2-2, with TRBD1 matching 7 bases. CDR1 is SGHTA, CDR2 FQGNSA, per germline. Germline trimming cut 4 bases from V and 4 bases from J; bases unmatched to any gene: 18. This CDR3 has 19 residues.

V usage is TRBV27 and J usage is TRBJ2-3; 7 bases match TRBD1. Germline-derived CDR1 and CDR2 are MNHEY and SMNVEV (reference sequence). The CDR3 contains 15 residues. V lost 6 bases and J lost 2; bases outside the gene matches: 8. The CDR3 coding sequence is TGTGCCAGCAGCCCGAACAGGGGATCCACAGATACGCAGTATTTT. It translates to CASSPNRGSTDTQYF.

J is TRBJ2-2 and V is TRBV25-1; D possibly corresponds to TRBD2 (5 bases). Trimming pared 5 bases from V and 1 base from J, leaving 14 bases between. The germline V gene has CDR1 MGHDK and CDR2 SYGVNS. The CDR3 runs 16 residues. This CDR3 is CASSRGSGWNTGELFF. CDR3 nucleotides: TGTGCCAGCAGTCGGGGAAGCGGATGGAACACCGGGGAGCTGTTTTTT. Full variable domain (outside the CDR3, taken from reference TRBV25-1 and TRBJ2-2): EADIYQTPRYLVIGTGKKITLECSQTMGHDKMYWYQQDPGMELHLIHYSYGVNSTEKGDLSSESTVSRIRTEHFPLTLESARPSHTSQYLCASSRGSGWNTGELFFGEGSRLTVL.

Points on this clone: Sequence at one end of the junction differs from germline and may be a read error. This chain joins TRBV6-1 and TRBJ2-4; TRBD1 agrees at 8 bases. The CDR3 consists of 12 residues. Germline V CDR1 and CDR2: MNHNS, SASEGT. The CDR3 nucleotides are TGTGCCAGCAGTGAGGACAGGACAGGGTCGGACTTC. This translates into CASSEDRTGSDF.

The rearrangement joins TRBV5-5 to TRBJ2-3; D possibly corresponds to TRBD1 (6 bases). Between the trimmed V and J ends, which lost 1 base and 6 bases, there was a span of 18 bases. CDR1 is SGHKS, CDR2 YYEKEE, per germline (reference sequence). The CDR3 totals 16 residues. The chain's CDR3 is CASSLRGTPPLDTQYF. DNA for the CDR3: TGTGCCAGCAGCTTGAGGGGGACACCCCCTTTGGATACGCAGTATTTT.

The chain combines TRBV9 with TRBJ2-7, with D possibly being TRBD2 (6 bases). CDR3 length equals 15 residues. Trimming left V 0 bases short and J 4 bases short, with 14 bases between. CDR1 is SGDLS, CDR2 YYNGEE, per germline. CDR3 sequence: CASSVGSGGGYEQYF. Here the CDR3 DNA reads TGTGCCAGCAGCGTAGGTAGCGGTGGCGGTTACGAGCAGTACTTC.

The genes are TRBV7-3 and TRBJ2-3; 8 nucleotides line up with TRBD2. Germline trimming cut 1 base from V and 2 bases from J; bases unmatched to any gene: 2. The germline CDR1 and CDR2 sequences are SGHTA and FQGTGA. This CDR3 is built from 15 residues. CDR3: CASSLSSGNTDTQYF. DNA for the CDR3: TGTGCCAGCAGCTTAAGTAGCGGGAACACAGATACGCAGTATTTT.